Sequencing of this TCR beta chain was carried out in a study of cytomegalovirus exposure and HLA in healthy donors (dated by TCRdb to about 2017). Some background on the complete study: In an earlier analysis of approximately 500 of the donors, less than 350 Gb of sequence data and 100 million or so unique TCR beta sequences from 150 million to 200 million T cells were reported. Roughly 300 gigabases of sequencing data and approximately 80 million unique TCR sequences were included in an early release covering 500 to 750 HLA-typed donors. Of the roughly 400 genotyped donors, 65% to 90% fell in the genetic ancestry cluster associated with self-reported Caucasian donors. The study aimed to test whether signatures of past pathogen exposure could be identified by cataloging public T cell receptors. The study profiled the T cell repertoires of 500 to 800 subjects by immunosequencing and related them to cytomegalovirus serostatus. In addition to the first cohort of hundreds of subjects, a separate validation cohort of approximately 120 different subjects was used. High-throughput TCR immunosequencing, statistical association of individual TCRs with disease status, and machine learning were combined to predict cytomegalovirus infection status. In a later analysis, previously published TCR beta repertoires from 670 or so donors were re-analyzed and high-resolution HLA genotyping was added so that TCR occurrence patterns could be studied. In the later analysis, no new phenotypic data were used to find candidate immune exposures; instead, reliance was placed on TCR beta sequences and their occurrence across donors. An earlier analysis of 587 of the donors used high-throughput TCR beta sequencing to judge whether each TCR beta V gene segment behaved as functional or pseudogenic. Donor age, sex, ethnicity and CMV serostatus were collected together with the repertoire data. A later genetic analysis used genome-wide SNP genotypes for 398 of the 666 donors, treating that subset as a discovery cohort. All discovery cohort repertoires had been generated on a single sequencing platform. Class I and class II HLA loci were covered by the typing at four-digit resolution. Typing coverage differed by locus: A, B, C, DRB1 and DQB1 were typed in roughly 620-630 donors, DQA1 in 522, DPA1 in around 610, and DPB1 in just under 480. Four or five DR-DQ haplotypes were treated as single units for association and clustering because of strong linkage in the cohort. Among about 410 genotyped donors of the cohort, an average of roughly 230,000 unique TCR beta nucleotide sequences was sequenced per donor, of which roughly 18% were non-productive. Study-wide findings and limitations: Because counts were too low, seventeen rarely observed V segments, including chromosome 9 orphons, were excluded from the earlier analysis of about 500 of the donors. In the study, around 160 TCR beta chains were listed as associated with cytomegalovirus. Some IMGT-functional V segments, including TRBV6-2 and TRBV6-3, could not be told apart with the 87-base-pair reads, so those segments were excluded. The presence/absence analyses assumed that sequencing depth was roughly uniform across donors, and that assumption may not be true. Strong co-occurrence of HLA alleles, especially DR and DQ, made assigning TCR associations to individual alleles difficult. A later analysis found that HLA-associated TCR beta chains were more clonally expanded and had lower generation probabilities than equally common non-associated chains. A later analysis associated roughly 17,000 TCR beta sequences with specific HLA alleles at a false discovery rate of 0.05. In a later analysis, TCR association rates were found to vary across HLA loci, with the most associated TCRs seen for DRB1 alleles and the fewest for HLA-C alleles. In an earlier analysis of over 550 of the donors, most TCR beta V segments were observed in productive rearrangements about 90% or about 30% of the time, broadly matching IMGT annotations. A further reported finding was that TCR beta sequences accurately predicted the HLA-A and HLA-B alleles for most subjects in the first cohort. CMV serostatus was the only immune exposure information available for the cohort. The authors suggested that the approach could potentially be extended to other disease states and immunological phenotypes. V-gene and J-gene trimming of TCR beta chains was associated with a missense DCLRE1C variant in a later genetic analysis, and the association was replicated in an independent cohort. This cohort had only TCR beta chains sequenced, and the lack of alpha or paired-chain data limited which features could be detected. Most TCR sequences were seen in very few donors, while some public TCRs were found in many individuals. In vitro tests confirmed that three of the cytomegalovirus-associated TCR beta chains recognize cytomegalovirus antigens. Because some donors lacked HLA typing at each locus, the association tests relied only on the typed subset. Compared with the approximately 720-donor mean, donors in an Asian-associated ancestry cluster had fewer N-insertions in productive TCRs, according to a later genetic analysis. The classifier was reported to diagnose cytomegalovirus status with high specificity and sensitivity in both the original and validation cohorts. According to a later analysis, parvovirus B19, influenza, CMV and Epstein-Barr virus appeared linked to several top co-occurrence clusters. According to a later analysis, most CMV-associated TCR beta chains appeared to be HLA-restricted, and the HLA associations seemed to be driven largely by CMV exposure. Linkage disequilibrium might explain the correlated functional status among segregating V segments, but an unknown experimental factor could not be excluded. The sequencing pipeline was judged likely to have produced a cluster of highly shared sequence variants as a technical artifact.

The cohort comprised 710 or so healthy bone marrow donors. At the time of sampling, all cohort members were nominally healthy, though unrecorded immune exposures were likely present. The donor was CMV seropositive and was included in the group of 250 to 350 seropositive cohort members. Each donor provided a peripheral blood sample, and peripheral blood mononuclear cells were used for TCR beta sequencing. The Qiagen DNeasy Blood Extraction Kit was used to extract genomic DNA from the blood cell samples. Library preparation employed the immunoSEQ multiplex PCR assay. The multiplex PCR relied on a mix of 60 forward primers for TCR Vbeta segments and 13 reverse primers for TCR Jbeta segments. A multiplex PCR assay on genomic DNA amplified the CDR3 region of rearranged TCR beta genes. Amplified TCR beta libraries were sequenced as 87-base-pair reads on the Illumina HiSeq System. In the paper's pipeline: A later analysis counted 75 million to 100 million unique TCR beta chains across the 550 to 700 repertoires, and some 11 million of these chains were shared by at least two donors. To remove PCR and sequencing errors, raw reads were error-corrected and collapsed into unique sequences using a nearest-neighbor algorithm that merged closely related sequences. Alignment of CDR3 sequences to IMGT reference sequences was used to assign V, D and J gene segments. For a sequence to be retained, at least a six-nucleotide match to both a V gene segment and a J gene segment was required. A rearrangement counted as productive if the CDR3 had no stop codons and remained in frame with V and J, and every other rearrangement counted as non-productive. CDR3 was defined according to IMGT convention as the region running from the second conserved V-encoded cysteine to the conserved J-encoded phenylalanine. The earlier analysis of about 590 of the donors excluded sequences that lacked an unambiguous match to a single V gene segment. In an earlier analysis of approximately 590 of the donors, a V segment was called functional when productive rearrangements were above 56.7%, and segregating when the standard deviation between donors exceeded 5%. A statistical classification framework was built to diagnose cytomegalovirus status from the catalog of TCR beta chain sequences. In a later analysis, TCR nucleotide sequences were compared against IMGT/GENE-DB human TR gene sequences so that V and J genes could be assigned. Using the TCRdist pipeline, a later analysis assigned CDR3 sequences along with most-parsimonious VDJ recombination scenarios. A later analysis defined each TCR beta chain by its CDR3 amino acid sequence plus V-gene family, and excluded reads lacking a unique V-gene family. A later analysis removed over 500 highly shared, low-generation-probability nucleotide sequences to deal with suspected cross-contamination and a sequencing artifact. A later analysis calculated a clonal expansion index for each public chain from normalized within-repertoire ranks of inferred template counts. In a later analysis, generation probabilities were computed with a VDJ recombination model fitted to out-of-frame rearrangements, and the resulting probabilities were checked against IGoR. A later analysis scored TCR-TCR, TCR-HLA and TCR-CMV co-occurrence with hypergeometric tests, applying a repertoire-size bias correction to TCR pairs. A later analysis estimated false discovery rates by permuting HLA or CMV assignments 20 times. In a later analysis, co-occurring TCRs were grouped using DBSCAN, with TCRdist sequence similarity added in when clustering inside HLA-allele-positive subsets. For co-occurrence clustering, repertoires with fewer than 30,000 or more than 120,000 public chains were excluded, along with about five repertoires with anomalous nucleotide sharing. TCRdb's version of the immuneACCESS table is confined to in-frame rearrangements and falls short of the full clone set. An unresolved V gene accounts for under half of the shortfall where checked; the remainder is of unknown origin. The D gene and trimming were derived from the DNA, and the V and J assignments and clone size from that table. Recorded for this sample are roughly 120,000 clones; 74% of them occurred a single time. The biggest ten clones account for about 4% of the sample.

The CDR3 starts with the cysteine, ends with the phenylalanine, and has 13 residues. Just the 39-base CDR3 DNA is kept, in frame starting at base 1. Via the germline V gene, CDR1 is SGHTA and CDR2 FQGNSA. Relative to germline, V is 1 base shorter and J is 4 bases shorter, with 7 bases between their ends. Of note for this clone: What antigen it recognizes has not been identified. No much larger clone is present one base from it, and per-base qualities are unavailable.

The sample comprised PBMCs. This receptor was identified in a woman aged 45-65 years in good health and CMV-seropositive. The chain is assembled from TRBV7-2 and TRBJ1-2, and possibly TRBD1, on 5 matching bases. The DNA reads TGTGCCAGCAGCTTAGGGGGGGGCTATGGCTACACCTTC. This codes for CASSLGGGYGYTF.